These T cell receptor beta chains were read from a single sample in a study of cytomegalovirus exposure and HLA in healthy donors. Some clones are missing from TCRdb's copy, which holds only in-frame ones; the method was immunoSEQ multiplex PCR. The sample shows about 220,000 clones, about nine tenths of them seen only once. Sequenced input: PBMCs. The receptors here all came from a woman younger than 35 in good health and CMV-seronegative. Each CDR3 is given with its conserved first and last residue. A D gene is named only where the DNA matches it firmly. Not every row has a clone size; where given, it reads once, few, many or a size class.

d_call	v_call	clone_size	j_call	cdr3_nt	cdr3_aa
TRBD1	TRBV5-6	-	TRBJ1-1	TGTGCCAGCAGCTTGTCCAGGGGGCGCCTTGTGAACACTGAAGCTTTCTTT	CASSLSRGRLVNTEAFF
-	TRBV5-1	-	TRBJ2-2	TGCGCCAGCAACAGAGGCGAGGGGGCGAACACCGGGGAGCTGTTTTTT	CASNRGEGANTGELFF
-	TRBV5-1	once	TRBJ2-2	TGCGCCAGCAGCTTCGAGGGAACCGGGGAGCTGTTTTTT	CASSFEGTGELFF
-	TRBV5-4	-	TRBJ1-1	TGTGCCAGCAGCTTGGCAGGGGAAGTTGAAGCTTTCTTT	CASSLAGEVEAFF
TRBD2	TRBV11-2	few	TRBJ2-7	TGTGCCAGCAGCTTAACTAGCGGGAGTCTAGTATCGGGAGAGCAGTACTTC	CASSLTSGSLVSGEQYF
-	TRBV19	-	TRBJ2-1	TGTGCCAGTAGTATATCCGGGAGTCCCCACAATGAGCAGTTCTTC	CASSISGSPHNEQFF
TRBD2	TRBV6-4	-	TRBJ2-7	TGTGCCAGCAGTGACTACCGTCCGTTAGCGGGAGGCTGGACGTGGGAGCAGTACTTC	CASSDYRPLAGGWTWEQYF
-	TRBV4-1	-	TRBJ2-7	TGCGCCAGCAGCCCGGGGTCTGACCACTACGAGCAGTACTTC	CASSPGSDHYEQYF
-	TRBV5-1	-	TRBJ2-1	TGCGCCAGCAGCTTTCGACAGTACAATGAGCAGTTCTTC	CASSFRQYNEQFF
TRBD1	TRBV10-3	-	TRBJ1-4	TGTGCCATCAGTGAGTCACAAAGGACAGGGGTGAATGAAAAACTGTTTTTT	CAISESQRTGVNEKLFF
TRBD2	TRBV27	-	TRBJ2-3	TGTGCCAGCAGTTCCCCGGGGGGACTCTATTTCACAGATACGCAGTATTTT	CASSSPGGLYFTDTQYF
TRBD2	TRBV15	once	TRBJ2-4	TGTGCCACCAGCAGCGCTAGCGGAGTAGCCAAAAACATTCAGTACTTC	CATSSASGVAKNIQYF
TRBD1	TRBV9	-	TRBJ1-1	TGTGCCAGCAGCGTAGGGACAGGGGGCACTGAAGCTTTCTTT	CASSVGTGGTEAFF
-	TRBV2	-	TRBJ1-2	TGTGCCAGCAGTGGCCCGACAGCTAACTATGGCTACACCTTC	CASSGPTANYGYTF
TRBD1	TRBV5-5	-	TRBJ2-7	TGTGCCAGCAGCTTGGGCAGACAGGGGTCCGAGCAGTACTTC	CASSLGRQGSEQYF
-	TRBV2	-	TRBJ2-6	TGTGCCACCCTCAGGAAGACATCGACTGGGGCCAACGTCCTGACTTTC	CATLRKTSTGANVLTF